Below, 7 T cell receptor beta chains from the same sample are listed, as sequenced in a study of blood T cell repertoires in COVID-19. The table came from immunoSEQ multiplex PCR; TCRdb's copy has only in-frame clones and leaves some out. The table has more than 250,000 clones, approximately 87% seen once. Specimen: PBMCs or T cells enriched from blood (not recorded which). The receptor source for this set is a woman in her thirties who had recovered from COVID-19.

This chain connects TRBV18 to TRBJ1-1; maybe TRBD1 (5 bases). This CDR3 is 15 amino acids long. V lost 3 bases, J lost 0 bases, and 11 bases lay in between. Germline lookup yields CDR1 KGHSH and CDR2 LQKENI. The CDR3 protein is CASSPVTVMNTEAFF. The DNA for the CDR3 is TGTGCCAGCTCACCCGTGACAGTTATGAACACTGAAGCTTTCTTT.

This chain connects TRBV6-6 to TRBJ2-7, with TRBD2 matching 7 bases. Germline V gene lookup returns CDR1 MNHNY and CDR2 SVGAGI (reference sequence). The CDR3 has 15 amino acids. Losses at the gene ends were 1 base for V and 1 base for J; bases not matched to a gene: 4. The CDR3 coding sequence is TGTGCCAGCAGTTACTTCGGGACTACTTCCTACGAGCAGTACTTC. Translated: CASSYFGTTSYEQYF.

This clone was observed a few times. The chain couples TRBV11-2 to TRBJ1-1, with D hard to call. V was clipped by 5 bases and J by 1 base, with 11 bases between them. Germline CDR1 and CDR2: SGHAT and FQNNGV. CDR3 length: 14 residues. The CDR3 reads CASSPRRSNTEAFF. The CDR3 DNA follows: TGTGCCAGCAGCCCCCGGCGGTCGAACACTGAAGCTTTCTTT.

The genes are TRBV4-3 and TRBJ2-7; 7 bases map to TRBD2. V lost 0 bases to trimming and J lost 4 bases; unmatched junction nucleotides: 15. The germline gives CDR1 LGHNA, CDR2 YSLEER. The CDR3 sequence is 18 residues long. In nucleotides, the CDR3 is TGCGCCAGCAGCCAAGATTTGAGTTTTGGGGGGGTTGGGTACGAGCAGTACTTC. This translates into CASSQDLSFGGVGYEQYF.

The sample holds a few counts of this clone. The chain carries TRBV5-6 and TRBJ2-5; D is ambiguous. This CDR3 region has 11 residues. Trimming removed 3 bases from V and 7 bases from J, with 7 bases in between. CDR1 SGHDT and CDR2 YYEEEE come from the germline V gene. CDR3 sequence reads: CASSSERTQYF. CDR3 sequence (DNA): TGTGCCAGCAGCTCCGAGAGGACCCAGTACTTC.

V is TRBV6-5 and J is TRBJ2-7; TRBD2 agrees at 8 bases. After removal of 7 bases from V and 2 bases from J, the junction contained 10 bases not matched to a gene. Germline V gene sequence: CDR1 MNHEY, CDR2 SVGAGI. The CDR3 runs to 15 residues. CDR3 protein: CASTAGGQVPYEQYF. The CDR3 DNA reads TGTGCCAGCACCGCGGGGGGCCAAGTCCCCTACGAGCAGTACTTC.

This chain uses TRBV9 with TRBJ2-7, with 9 positions matching TRBD1. CDR3 length equals 17 residues. The trim removed 6 bases at V and 5 bases at J, leaving 18 bases unmatched. The germline gives CDR1 SGDLS, CDR2 YYNGEE. CDR3 nucleotides: TGTGCCAGCACCAAAATCGGGGAACAGGGGGCGACGGACGAGCAGTACTTC. Encoded protein: CASTKIGEQGATDEQYF.